This note documents a single T cell receptor (beta chain) sequence. Its antigen is unknown. The data are from a study of siplizumab effects on memory and regulatory T cells. Notes on the study in general: Under siplizumab, alloreactive sequences traced to unstimulated CD4+ memory cells were significantly reduced. Greater diversity than memory cells seemed evident in naive T cells, which also appeared to be major alloresponse contributors. The majority of clones, roughly 80-95% of proliferating CD4+ or CD8+ clones, lacked an assignable naive or memory phenotype.

Approximately 98,000 TCR templates per sample were assayed. Measured with immunoSEQ multiplex PCR; TCRdb has only the in-frame clones, and not every one. Of over 85,000 clones listed, 93% are singletons. The receptor was isolated from a human donor in good health. Sequenced: CD8+ T cells sorted from blood.

CDR3 in DNA: TGTGCCAGCAGGATCCTTGACAGGCCCGAGCAGTACTTC. As protein: CASRILDRPEQYF. V usage is TRBV27 and J usage is TRBJ2-7; maybe TRBD1 (6 bases). This CDR3 spans 13 amino acids. Germline CDR1 and CDR2: MNHEY and SMNVEV (reference sequence). Trimming removed 6 bases at V and 6 bases at J, with 15 bases between.